Listed below are T cell receptor beta chains from one sample, sequenced in a study of OX40 agonist ivuxolimab in advanced cancers. Sequencing used immunoSEQ multiplex PCR; TCRdb keeps in-frame clones, though not all of them. The profile shows some 76,000 clones, approximately 86% of them singletons. Specimen: CD4+ or CD8+ T cells sorted from blood, collected in a trial of the OX40 agonist ivuxolimab. The receptors originated from an adult with an advanced solid tumor such as melanoma, head and neck, liver or kidney cancer. CDR3s include the opening cysteine and the closing phenylalanine or tryptophan. D genes are given only for firm matches. Expanded clones are given a class, and other clones once, few, many or no size at all.

V gene	J gene	D gene	clone size	CDR3 DNA	CDR3 protein
TRBV5-5	TRBJ1-4	NA	once	TGTGCCAGCAGAATACCCGATGCGGGAAAACTGTTTTTT	CASRIPDAGKLFF
TRBV7-9	TRBJ1-3	TRBD1	NA	TGTGCCAGCACCACCCCAGGGGGCCCTGGAAACACCATATATTTT	CASTTPGGPGNTIYF
TRBV6-5	TRBJ1-1	NA	NA	TGTGCCAGCAGCCCCCGCCGCAGGGGGAACACTGAAGCTTTCTTT	CASSPRRRGNTEAFF
TRBV19	TRBJ2-5	TRBD2	few	TGTGCCAGTAGTGCTAGCGGGAGAGGGCGAGAGACCCAGTACTTC	CASSASGRGRETQYF
TRBV7-2	TRBJ2-7	TRBD2	NA	TGTGCCAGCAGCCCCCGGGGGGTTAGATACGAGCAGTACTTC	CASSPRGVRYEQYF
TRBV19	TRBJ1-5	NA	NA	TGTGCCAGAACAGGGCGGGGTCAGCCCCAGCATTTT	CARTGRGQPQHF
TRBV4-2	TRBJ2-5	TRBD1	NA	TGTGCCAGCAGCTTGTGGACAGGGAGAGAGACCCAGTACTTC	CASSLWTGRETQYF
TRBV19	TRBJ2-7	NA	NA	TGTGCCAGTAGTATCAGGGGGGCGAGCTACGAGCAGTACTTC	CASSIRGASYEQYF
TRBV19	TRBJ1-2	NA	NA	TGTGCCAGTAGTACTATTTCCGCTCCCATGCCAGGACTCTATGGCTACACCTTC	CASSTISAPMPGLYGYTF
TRBV5-5	TRBJ2-1	NA	NA	TGTGCCAGCAGCTTTTACACCACCCTCCACAATGAGCAGTTCTTC	CASSFYTTLHNEQFF
TRBV18	TRBJ2-2	NA	NA	TGTGCCAGCTCACCGCGAGGGCAAACCGGGGAGCTGTTTTTT	CASSPRGQTGELFF
TRBV7-2	TRBJ2-2	NA	NA	TGTGCCAGCAGCTGGGGAGCGAACACCGGGGAGCTGTTTTTT	CASSWGANTGELFF
TRBV7-3	TRBJ1-6	NA	many	TGTGCCAGCAGCTTCAAGGGGAATTCACCCCTCCACTTT	CASSFKGNSPLHF
TRBV18	TRBJ1-1	NA	NA	TGTGCCAGCTCACCCCAGCCTGGGGGGGGGAAGGTCATGAACACTGAAGCTTTCTTT	CASSPQPGGGKVMNTEAFF
TRBV27	TRBJ2-1	NA	NA	TGTGCCAGCGGAACCCAGGACCACAATGAGCAGTTCTTC	CASGTQDHNEQFF
TRBV10-3	TRBJ1-5	NA	NA	TGTGCCATCAGTGAGGGTGTAGGGAGGGCTCAGCCCCAGCATTTT	CAISEGVGRAQPQHF
TRBV7-9	TRBJ2-7	TRBD1	NA	TGTGCCAGCAGCTCTGGGACAGGGATCGGCGAGCAGTACTTC	CASSSGTGIGEQYF